Listed below are T cell receptor beta chains from one sample, sequenced in a study of blood T cell repertoires in COVID-19. Assay used: immunoSEQ multiplex PCR; TCRdb lists only in-frame clones, some missing. This table holds approximately 38,000 clones, 80% to 90% found once. Sequenced material: peripheral blood. The receptor source for this set is a man in his thirties or forties with active or convalescent COVID-19. CDR3s include the opening cysteine and the closing phenylalanine or tryptophan. Fields, in order: CDR3 DNA, CDR3 protein, V gene, D gene, clone size, J gene. D genes are given only for firm matches. Expanded clones get a size class; other rows say once, few or many, or leave the size out.

CDR3nt: TGTGCCAGCAGCGTAGATATCAGGGGCGCTGGAAACACCATATATTTT
CDR3aa: CASSVDIRGAGNTIYF
v_gene: TRBV9
d_gene: NA
abundance: NA
j_gene: TRBJ1-3

CDR3nt: TGTGCCACCAGCAGAGATCTGGCCCCTCGGTATTTT
CDR3aa: CATSRDLAPRYF
v_gene: TRBV15
d_gene: NA
abundance: NA
j_gene: TRBJ2-3

CDR3nt: TGTGCCAGTAGCCCCCGTGGCGGGAGGAACACCGGGGAGCTGTTTTTT
CDR3aa: CASSPRGGRNTGELFF
v_gene: TRBV19
d_gene: TRBD2
abundance: NA
j_gene: TRBJ2-2

CDR3nt: TGCGCCAGCAGCCAAGGTCCTACAGTCTCTGGAAACACCATATATTTT
CDR3aa: CASSQGPTVSGNTIYF
v_gene: TRBV4-3
d_gene: NA
abundance: NA
j_gene: TRBJ1-3

CDR3nt: TGTGCCATCAGGGGGGACAGGGGATTTGGGGAGCTGTTTTTT
CDR3aa: CAIRGDRGFGELFF
v_gene: TRBV10-3
d_gene: TRBD1
abundance: NA
j_gene: TRBJ2-2

CDR3nt: TGTGCCAGCAGTACGGGACAGGGGGGAGGGCTGTTTTTT
CDR3aa: CASSTGQGGGLFF
v_gene: TRBV25-1
d_gene: TRBD1
abundance: once
j_gene: TRBJ1-4

CDR3nt: TGTGCCAGCAGAGCCGGGACAGGGGTCCAAGAGACCCAGTACTTC
CDR3aa: CASRAGTGVQETQYF
v_gene: TRBV2
d_gene: TRBD1
abundance: NA
j_gene: TRBJ2-5

CDR3nt: TGTGCCAGCAAATCAACAGGGGGAGGCACTGAAGCTTTCTTT
CDR3aa: CASKSTGGGTEAFF
v_gene: TRBV2
d_gene: TRBD1
abundance: NA
j_gene: TRBJ1-1

CDR3nt: TGCGCCAGCAGTGACTCTCTGGACAGCCATGGCTACACCTTC
CDR3aa: CASSDSLDSHGYTF
v_gene: TRBV10-1
d_gene: NA
abundance: few
j_gene: TRBJ1-2

CDR3nt: TGCAGCGTTGGGGCCACCCCTCTCCCCTACGAGCAGTACTTC
CDR3aa: CSVGATPLPYEQYF
v_gene: TRBV29-1
d_gene: NA
abundance: NA
j_gene: TRBJ2-7

CDR3nt: TGCGCCAGCAGCTTCTCCGGAAACATTCAGTACTTC
CDR3aa: CASSFSGNIQYF
v_gene: TRBV5-1
d_gene: NA
abundance: NA
j_gene: TRBJ2-4

CDR3nt: TGTGCCAGCAGCTTAGGGCCCGGACAGCCAGCGAACACCGGGGAGCTGTTTTTT
CDR3aa: CASSLGPGQPANTGELFF
v_gene: TRBV11-2
d_gene: NA
abundance: NA
j_gene: TRBJ2-2

CDR3nt: TGTGCCAGCAGCTTAGGACTGTTCGCCGGGGAGCTGTTTTTT
CDR3aa: CASSLGLFAGELFF
v_gene: TRBV7-8
d_gene: NA
abundance: NA
j_gene: TRBJ2-2

CDR3nt: TGTGCCAGCAGTGATAGGCAGCGCGCAGGGGCCAACGTCCTGACTTTC
CDR3aa: CASSDRQRAGANVLTF
v_gene: TRBV2
d_gene: NA
abundance: NA
j_gene: TRBJ2-6

CDR3nt: TGTGCCAGCCGCACGGGGTCGGGTCAGCCCCAGCATTTT
CDR3aa: CASRTGSGQPQHF
v_gene: TRBV6-5
d_gene: NA
abundance: NA
j_gene: TRBJ1-5